The source of this T cell receptor beta chain is a study of human T cells and chemical hapten exposure. A single record per CDR3 protein comes from TCRdb applying MiXCR to the RACE reads. The table lists 45,000 to 60,000 distinct CDR3 sequences, over 7.5% of them singletons. This clonotype came up many times. The germline V and J ends were trimmed by 4 bases and 1 base, with 15 bases remaining between them. The CDR3 spans 16 residues. In germline, CDR1 is SGHDN, CDR2 FVKESK. Time point here: patch test 1, 2 weeks after DPC sensitization. As to treatment: therapeutic diphenylcyclopropenone sensitization with weekly scalp DPC.

This clonotype was sampled from a woman aged 40 to 50 with alopecia areata. Some clones in this sample may be carry-over from other donors' samples. This chain connects TRBV14 to TRBJ2-3; weak D call: TRBD1 (5 bases). The sequencing used whole blood, collected in connection with sensitization to the hapten diphenylcyclopropenone (DPC). The CDR3 sequence is CASSPRRGRGTDTQYF. DNA for the CDR3: TGTGCCAGCAGCCCCAGAAGGGGCAGAGGCACAGATACGCAGTATTTT.